These 3 T cell receptor beta chains share one sample of origin, sequenced in a study of T cells expressing NK-cell markers. TCRdb re-called the 5' RACE reads and shows each CDR3 protein once, DNA omitted. The ten top clones account for approximately 0.42%, within a sample of a few hundred thousand distinct CDR3 sequences. The sample was blood T cells: a sorted CD56 or NKG2C T cell subset, CD4+ or CD8+ T cells, or bulk PBMC T cells (not recorded which). The receptors here all came from a man in his late teens or twenties in good health.

The V call is TRBV3-1, the J call TRBJ2-2; TCRdb gives TRBD2 as the D gene, but with no DNA this cannot be confirmed. CDR3 length: 17 amino acids. CDR1 is LGHDT and CDR2 is YNNKEL in the germline V gene (reference sequence). The CDR3 here is CASSPAGGMLGAGELFF.

The rearrangement links TRBV20-1 to TRBJ2-5. The CDR3 runs to 15 residues. The germline V gene encodes CDR1 DFQATT and CDR2 SNEGSKA (reference sequence). The CDR3 sequence is CSARDNLQVQETQYF.

The J gene is TRBJ2-6, the V gene TRBV14. The germline gives CDR1 SGHDN, CDR2 FVKESK. The CDR3 runs to 15 residues. Here the CDR3 reads CASSPQGTGANVLTF.